Here is one T cell receptor beta chain with its context. The antigen remains undetermined. Some clones are missing from TCRdb's copy, which holds only in-frame ones; the method was immunoSEQ multiplex PCR. The table has approximately 260,000 clones, 86% seen once. This sample was included in a study of cytomegalovirus exposure and HLA in healthy donors. Study observations and caveats: Among TCR beta chains, those listed as cytomegalovirus-associated numbered some 160. Rare sequences made up most TCRs, while some public TCRs were found in many donors.

Trimming stripped 8 bases from V and 0 bases from J, with 10 bases between. The CDR3 covers 13 residues. Germline values: CDR1 MDHEN, CDR2 SYDVKM. This clonotype was obtained from a woman aged 25 to 39 in good health and CMV-seropositive. The sequencing sample was made of PBMCs. The genes are TRBV28 and TRBJ1-1, with D perhaps TRBD1 (5 bases). The CDR3: CASWGEMNTEAFF. In nucleotides, the CDR3 is TGTGCCAGCTGGGGGGAGATGAACACTGAAGCTTTCTTT.